The 16 T cell receptor beta chains below were found in one sample sequenced in a study of T cell responses to AZD1222 COVID-19 vaccine (TCRdb year 2021). Taken with the paper, the label for time point translates to: baseline before first vaccination. Receptors were amplified or captured by the immunoSEQ multiplex PCR assay. Imported from immuneACCESS, the table was reduced by TCRdb to in-frame sequences with V and J called. These copies leave out some clones; in studies compared against another copy, an unresolved V gene accounts for under half, and the cause of the remainder is not known. Present in this sample are 140,000 to 150,000 clones, 80% to 90% of which were seen just once. The ten top clones hold approximately 5.1% of the sample. The starting material was peripheral blood, obtained on day 0 of AZD1222 vaccination. The receptors here all came from an adult in good health.

The CDR3 loop is CASSFEWETNEKLFF. The CDR3 DNA reads TGTGCCAGCAGCTTTGAGTGGGAGACTAATGAAAAACTGTTTTTT. V and J are TRBV7-9 and TRBJ1-4; unclear D gene. The CDR3 runs 15 residues. V was pared by 3 bases and J by 2 bases, with 10 bases between. Germline V lookup: CDR1 SEHNR, CDR2 FQNEAQ (reference sequence).

The CDR3 protein is CASSLVTSGVNEQFF. In nucleotides, the CDR3 is TGTGCCAGCAGCTTAGTAACTAGCGGAGTCAATGAGCAGTTCTTC. J is TRBJ2-1 and V is TRBV11-2, with 8 bases identical to TRBD2. CDR3 length equals 15 residues. Unmatched junction bases numbered 5, after V lost 1 base and J lost 6 bases. Germline V gene sequence: CDR1 SGHAT, CDR2 FQNNGV. The variable domain in full, completed from reference TRBV11-2 and TRBJ2-1, reads EAGVAQSPRYKIIEKRQSVAFWCNPISGHATLYWYQQILGQGPKLLIQFQNNGVVDDSQLPKDRFSAERLKGVDSTLKIQPAKLEDSAVYLCASSLVTSGVNEQFFGPGTRLTVL.

V and J are TRBV19 and TRBJ1-1; maybe TRBD1 (5 bases). The CDR3 sequence is 13 residues long. Germline V gives CDR1 LNHDA, CDR2 SQIVND (reference sequence). Trimming removed 7 bases at V and 0 bases at J, with 9 bases between. CDR3 DNA: TGTGCCAGTAAGGGGAGACTGAACACTGAAGCTTTCTTT. It is translated as CASKGRLNTEAFF.

This sequence joins TRBV7-6 and TRBJ2-6; 9 nucleotides agree with TRBD1. CDR3 length equals 19 residues. CDR1 is SGHVS, CDR2 FNYEAQ, per germline. After removal of 6 bases from V and 2 bases from J, the junction contained 14 bases not matched to a gene. The CDR3 coding sequence is TGTGCCAGCAGTTCTCCTGGCGGACAGGGGTGGACTGGGGCCAACGTCCTGACTTTC. Amino acid sequence: CASSSPGGQGWTGANVLTF.

V is TRBV7-2 and J is TRBJ2-5; 7 bases line up with TRBD1. CDR1 is SGHTA and CDR2 is FQGNSA in the germline V gene. The CDR3 length is 14 residues. V lost 5 bases, J lost 4 bases, and 7 bases stayed unmatched. The CDR3 region is CASSQDRAGETQYF. For the CDR3, the DNA is TGTGCCAGCAGCCAAGACAGGGCGGGAGAGACCCAGTACTTC.

This clone was seen a handful of times. The chain has TRBV3-1 (or the pseudogene TRBV3-2) and TRBJ1-5; D unclear. V was pared by 0 bases and J by 3 bases, with 6 bases between. This CDR3 has 14 residues. Germline CDR1 LGHDT, CDR2 YNNKEL (reference sequence). CDR3 sequence (DNA): TGTGCCAGCAGCCAAGAGAGGGTCAATCAGCCCCAGCATTTT. Translating gives CASSQERVNQPQHF.

The V gene is TRBV29-1, the J gene TRBJ2-1; 7 bases line up with TRBD1. Germline trimming cut 6 bases from V and 5 bases from J; bases unmatched to any gene: 10. The CDR3 has 14 residues. Germline V lookup: CDR1 SQVTM, CDR2 ANQGSEA. The CDR3 protein is CSVGGARGNNEQFF. The DNA for the CDR3 is TGCAGCGTAGGGGGCGCTCGCGGTAACAATGAGCAGTTCTTC.

The genes are TRBV28 and TRBJ1-4; D is possibly TRBD1 (5 bases). The CDR3 contains 14 residues. From germline, CDR1 is MDHEN and CDR2 SYDVKM. V lost 8 bases to trimming and J lost 8 bases, with 18 bases between them. In DNA, the CDR3 is TGTGCCAGCCGATCTGGGACCCTCGGGGAAAAACTGTTTTTT. This translates into CASRSGTLGEKLFF.

This chain joins TRBV29-1 and TRBJ2-2; D is possibly TRBD2 (6 bases). Germline V gives CDR1 SQVTM, CDR2 ANQGSEA. This CDR3 comprises 14 residues. V lost 6 bases and J 4 bases, leaving 15 bases between the germline ends. CDR3: CSVPGGGRTGELFF. In DNA form, the CDR3 reads TGCAGCGTCCCGGGTGGAGGGCGCACCGGGGAGCTGTTTTTT.

V gene TRBV5-6 combines with J gene TRBJ2-5; D perhaps matches TRBD1 (5 bases). The length of the CDR3 is 15 residues. Germline lookup yields CDR1 SGHDT and CDR2 YYEEEE. The V end lost 1 base, the J end lost 5 bases, and 15 bases lay between the germline ends. As DNA, the CDR3 is TGTGCCAGCAGCTTGTCACCGCGGCCAGGGGAGACCCAGTACTTC. Translation: CASSLSPRPGETQYF. Full variable domain (outside the CDR3, taken from reference TRBV5-6 and TRBJ2-5): DAGVTQSPTHLIKTRGQQVTLRCSPKSGHDTVSWYQQALGQGPQFIFQYYEEEERQRGNFPDRFSGHQFPNYSSELNVNALLLGDSALYLCASSLSPRPGETQYFGPGTRLLVL.

The rearrangement links TRBV11-2 to TRBJ1-1, with D perhaps matching TRBD1 (5 bases). V lost 5 bases and J lost 2, with 18 bases in between. This CDR3 contains 16 residues. The germline CDR1 and CDR2 sequences are SGHAT and FQNNGV. The CDR3: CASSPGGDGINTEAFF. As DNA, the CDR3 is TGTGCCAGCAGCCCGGGTGGGGACGGAATAAACACTGAAGCTTTCTTT.

The J gene is TRBJ1-5, the V gene TRBV28, with 9 bases that match TRBD1. From germline, CDR1 is MDHEN and CDR2 SYDVKM. With 4 bases clipped from V and 1 base from J, the junction kept 5 bases outside the gene matches. CDR3 size: 16 residues. CDR3 sequence (DNA): TGTGCCAGCAGTTCTTACAGGGGGCTGAGCAATCAGCCCCAGCATTTT. The encoded protein is CASSSYRGLSNQPQHF. The variable domain in full, with the rest retrieved from reference TRBV28 and TRBJ1-5, is DVKVTQSSRYLVKRTGEKVFLECVQDMDHENMFWYRQDPGLGLRLIYFSYDVKMKEKGDIPEGYSVSREKKERFSLILESASTNQTSMYLCASSSYRGLSNQPQHFGDGTRLSIL.

This clone was found a few times. The chain recombines TRBV6-2 or TRBV6-3 with TRBJ2-1; D is ambiguous. V lost 6 bases, J lost 7 bases, and 10 bases lay in between. The CDR3 is made up of 12 amino acids. Germline loops: CDR1 MNHEY, CDR2 SVGEGT. The DNA of the CDR3 is TGTGCCAGCAGCCGTTTTACTAATGAGCAGTTCTTC. This encodes CASSRFTNEQFF.

The chain is built from TRBV18 and TRBJ1-1; no clear D. The CDR3 runs 14 residues. CDR1 and CDR2 (germline): KGHSH, LQKENI. V lost 0 bases and J lost 4, with 9 bases in between. The CDR3 DNA reads as TGTGCCAGCTCACCACCACTACGGTCCACTGAAGCTTTCTTT. Translating it yields CASSPPLRSTEAFF.

The chain uses TRBV9 and TRBJ2-1, with 14 bases matching TRBD2. V gave up 4 bases and J gave up 4 bases; unmatched junction bases: 4. Germline V gives CDR1 SGDLS, CDR2 YYNGEE. This CDR3 spans 16 amino acids. CDR3 in amino acids: CASSPRTSGGYNEQFF. CDR3 coding DNA: TGTGCCAGCAGCCCGCGGACTAGCGGGGGGTACAATGAGCAGTTCTTC.

This clone appeared a single time. This chain joins TRBV19 and TRBJ2-7, with D unresolved. With 7 bases removed from V and 9 bases from J, the gap between germline ends came to 19 bases. The germline V gene encodes CDR1 LNHDA and CDR2 SQIVND (reference sequence). The CDR3 has 13 amino acids. The CDR3 loop reads CASTNTDTRRQYF. CDR3 nucleotide sequence: TGTGCCAGTACCAATACAGACACCCGCAGGCAGTACTTC.